These 2 T cell receptor beta chains were sequenced from one sample in a study of monozygotic twins with inflammatory bowel disease. TCRdb re-called the 5' RACE reads, yielding one record per CDR3 amino acid sequence without DNA. Its clone listing holds some 300,000 distinct CDR3 sequences. Sequencing was carried out using blood. The receptors shown here come from a human donor with ulcerative colitis or Crohn's disease, or a healthy co-twin of an affected twin (not recorded which).

The chain links TRBV19 to TRBJ2-1; TCRdb picks TRBD1, but there is no DNA to check that call. Germline V gene lookup returns CDR1 LNHDA and CDR2 SQIVND (reference sequence). The CDR3 sequence is 18 residues long. The CDR3 sequence: CASSIPFSGGSIDNEQFF. Looking up the rest from reference TRBV19 and TRBJ2-1 gives the full variable domain: DGGITQSPKYLFRKEGQNVTLSCEQNLNHDAMYWYRQDPGQGLRLIYYSQIVNDFQKGDIAEGYSVSREKKESFPLTVTSAQKNPTAFYLCASSIPFSGGSIDNEQFFGPGTRLTVL.

The chain links TRBV6-1 to TRBJ2-3; TCRdb names TRBD1, which stays unverified in the absence of DNA. Germline lookup yields CDR1 MNHNS and CDR2 SASEGT. CDR3 length: 16 residues. CDR3 loop: CASTGQGGLRTDTQYF.